This TCR beta chain appears in the sequencing data of a study of OX40 agonist ivuxolimab in advanced cancers. Overall study results and limits: The study observed clonal expansion of CD4+ and CD8+ blood T cells by week 6 at 0.1 to 3.0 mg/kg. CD8+ T cells (on average) carried more expanded clones than CD4+ T cells.

Produced via immunoSEQ multiplex PCR; TCRdb's table is partial and in-frame only. This sample has roughly 80,000 clones; less than 90% occur once, and the top ten carry approximately 0.85%. As regards this clone: What it recognizes is unknown.

Germline V gene sequence: CDR1 MDHEN, CDR2 SYDVKM. The trim removed 5 bases at V and 2 bases at J, leaving 9 bases unmatched. The CDR3 runs 15 residues. This sequence joins TRBV28 and TRBJ2-7; TRBD1 aligns across 7 bases. The origin of this receptor is an adult with an advanced solid tumor such as melanoma, head and neck, liver or kidney cancer. Sequencing was performed on CD4+ or CD8+ T cells sorted from blood, taken in a trial of the OX40 agonist ivuxolimab. CDR3 amino acids: CASSPQTGWPYEQYF. CDR3 nucleotide sequence: TGTGCCAGCAGTCCCCAGACAGGGTGGCCCTACGAGCAGTACTTC.